The T cell receptor (beta chain) under discussion was sequenced for a study of T cells in Graves' hyperthyroidism and ophthalmopathy. Many counts were recorded for this clonotype. The source material, RNA transcripts, was used to amplify TCR beta CDR3 regions. HTBI primers were employed in a first-round RT-PCR of the TCR CDR3. TCRdb re-analysed the multiplex PCR reads in MiXCR, keeping a single row per CDR3 protein. Among some 620,000 distinct CDR3 sequences listed, about 16% were seen once. The receptor was isolated from a young woman with Graves' hyperthyroidism. Sequencing was performed on blood.

The chain's CDR3 is CASSTQIRTSGETQYF. The CDR3 nucleotides read TGTGCCAGTAGTACACAAATACGTACTAGTGGAGAGACCCAGTACTTC. V and J are TRBV19 and TRBJ2-5, with D perhaps matching TRBD2 (5 bases). The CDR3 runs to 16 residues. CDR1 is LNHDA, CDR2 SQIVND, per germline (reference sequence). Trimming took off 4 bases at V and 4 bases at J, with 19 bases between the two ends.